This entry is about one T cell receptor (beta chain). As yet, its antigen is unknown. The sample is drawn from a study of T-cell reconstitution after alpha-beta-depleted transplantation in children. V lost 5 bases and J 5 bases, leaving 12 bases between the germline ends. Germline V CDR1 and CDR2: MDHEN, SYDVKM. CDR3 length equals 13 residues. A TCRbeta library incorporating unique molecular identifiers was prepared. TCRdb itself ran the PCR reads through MiXCR, one entry per CDR3 protein. Here the sample spans about 76,000 distinct CDR3 sequences, about 14% being singletons. Study results and limitations: Newly generated T cells supplied most T-cell counts and diversity one year post-transplant. Approximately two months post-transplant, alpha-beta T cells reportedly originated from several hundred expanded graft clones.

The sequenced sample was PBMCs, mostly from graft donor cells, obtained 180 days after TCRalphabeta/CD19-depleted stem cell transplant. The chain carries TRBV28 and TRBJ2-5; no definite D call. The clonotype was recovered from a male patient between 2 and 10 years old who had a stem cell transplant for acute lymphoblastic leukemia, so the T cells may come from the graft donor. The CDR3 coding sequence is TGTGCCAGCAGTCTCCGGGTCCGGGAGACCCAGTACTTC. Amino acids: CASSLRVRETQYF. The full variable domain, its missing parts supplied by reference TRBV28 and TRBJ2-5, is DVKVTQSSRYLVKRTGEKVFLECVQDMDHENMFWYRQDPGLGLRLIYFSYDVKMKEKGDIPEGYSVSREKKERFSLILESASTNQTSMYLCASSLRVRETQYFGPGTRLLVL.